The sequence of this T cell receptor beta chain was determined in a study of CD8 T cells in ankylosing spondylitis (dated 2017 in TCRdb). With regard to the full study: T cell receptor beta repertoires were profiled in healthy donors and ankylosing spondylitis patients so that disease-linked TCR variants could be found. The whole study cohort included 108 healthy donors and around 25 ankylosing spondylitis patients. Peripheral blood samples were taken, and synovial fluid was additionally collected from ankylosing spondylitis patients. Points the paper makes about the study in general: Some motif variants had previously been reported in the synovial fluid and blood of reactive arthritis patients, which suggests shared mechanisms of disease initiation. The disease-linked clones had a CD8+ phenotype and were found at relatively low frequencies in peripheral blood. According to the report, matched synovial fluid samples from ankylosing spondylitis patients were significantly enriched for the disease-linked clones. Blood from ankylosing spondylitis patients appeared to be characterized by a TCR beta motif composed of about eight highly homologous amino acid variants.

This clonotype was seen many times. Its antigen has not been determined. Base qualities are missing; no much larger clone stands one base away. Sequencing relied on an Illumina HiSeq 2500. Quantitative 5'-RACE with molecular barcodes was used to prepare TCR beta libraries. Under the source paper's analysis protocol: A new computational method, built on a probabilistic model of VDJ rearrangement, was used to identify disease-linked TCR variants. Using fastp at Q25 and MiXCR, TCRdb reprocessed the public reads and kept productive beta chains. Under each unique CDR3 protein, matching rows form one entry showing the most common genes and DNA. The V and J calls were determined by TCRdb, not by the authors. Here the sample has around 770,000 distinct CDR3 sequences; around 11% occur a single time. Clones ranked in the top ten supply 0.45% to 0.6% of the sample. There are 11 amino acids in the CDR3, from cysteine to phenylalanine inclusive. The sequence is cut down to CDR3 DNA, 33 bases in frame from base 1. The CDR1 and CDR2 encoded by the germline V gene are SQVTM and ANQGSEA. V is reduced by 6 bases and J by 7 bases, leaving a spacing of 12 bases between them.

The V and J segments used are TRBV29-1 and TRBJ2-5, with no D gene named confidently. This TCR was recovered from a male donor with ankylosing spondylitis. The sample comprised blood, either unsorted or a sorted T cell fraction (not recorded which). The CDR3 region has the sequence CSVGLDGTQYF. The nucleotides are TGCAGCGTAGGCCTGGATGGGACCCAGTACTTC.